The clone carrying this TCR beta chain was counted a few times. The data are from a study of blood T cell repertoires in COVID-19. Profiling relied on immunoSEQ multiplex PCR, and the TCRdb table lists in-frame clones only, not all of them. The table records roughly 100,000 clones, more than 85% of them present only once. There are 15 residues in the CDR3. Germline CDR1 SGHNT, CDR2 YYREEE (reference sequence). V shed 0 bases and J shed 2 bases, with 11 bases lying between them. The V gene is TRBV5-4, the J gene TRBJ1-2; a weak D match, TRBD1 (5 bases). Source material: peripheral blood. The TCR comes from a man aged 50-59 years with active or convalescent COVID-19. CDR3 sequence (DNA): TGTGCCAGCAGCTTGGCTCAGGGATGGAACTATGGCTACACCTTC. This translates into CASSLAQGWNYGYTF.